This T cell receptor beta chain was recorded in a study of radiotherapy plus CTLA-4 blockade in lung cancer. Germline V gene data show CDR1 as SGHAT and CDR2 as FQNNGV. V dropped 5 bases and J dropped 1; count of bases not matched to a gene: 5. CDR3 length: 15 amino acids. This table comes from immunoSEQ multiplex PCR, and its TCRdb copy is limited to in-frame clones, with some not included. The sample holds 95,000 to 150,000 clones, approximately 90% seen once. The starting material was peripheral blood, obtained from a patient treated with radiotherapy plus ipilimumab. This sequence originates from a human donor with non-small cell lung cancer that progressed on radiotherapy plus ipilimumab. The chain couples TRBV11-2 to TRBJ2-7; 10 bases are a match to TRBD2. CDR3 sequence (DNA): TGTGCCAGCAGCCCGGGACTAGCGTCTTCCTACGAGCAGTACTTC. Translating it yields CASSPGLASSYEQYF.